A selection of T cell receptor beta chains follows, all from one sample in a study of blood T cell repertoires in COVID-19. The repertoire was sequenced with immunoSEQ multiplex PCR; TCRdb's copy has only in-frame clones and lacks some. The data contain hundreds of thousands of clones, almost 90% of them seen just once; the ten biggest clones take up over 1.1%. The sample comprised peripheral blood. The source is a man aged 80 or over with acute or convalescent COVID-19. CDR3s include the opening cysteine and the closing phenylalanine or tryptophan. The order of the fields is D gene, V gene, J gene, clone size, CDR3 DNA, CDR3 protein. The D gene is left open where the match is weak. Where a row states a size, it is once, few, many or the class of an expanded clone; other rows omit it.

D: -
V: TRBV19
J: TRBJ2-6
size: -
DNA: TGTGCCAGTAGTATTTCCATCGGTGGCTCTGGGGCCAACGTCCTGACTTTC
CDR3: CASSISIGGSGANVLTF

D: -
V: TRBV3-1/TRBV3-2
J: TRBJ2-3
size: -
DNA: TGTGCCAGCAGCCAAGAAGTGGGAGGCACAGATACGCAGTATTTT
CDR3: CASSQEVGGTDTQYF

D: -
V: TRBV4-3
J: TRBJ1-3
size: -
DNA: TGCGCCAGCAGCCGAAGTCCAACAGGGAGCTCTGGAAACACCATATATTTT
CDR3: CASSRSPTGSSGNTIYF

D: -
V: TRBV14
J: TRBJ1-1
size: -
DNA: TGTGCCAGCAGCCAAGATTGGGGGCGGTTGAACACTGAAGCTTTCTTT
CDR3: CASSQDWGRLNTEAFF

D: -
V: TRBV19
J: TRBJ1-2
size: -
DNA: TGTGCCAGTAGTACCCTGAGATCGATAACAGGGTTCGGTGGCTACACCTTC
CDR3: CASSTLRSITGFGGYTF

D: TRBD2
V: TRBV3-1/TRBV3-2
J: TRBJ2-5
size: -
DNA: TGTGCCAGCAGCCAAGTGTTAGCGGGGATACAAGAGACCCAGTACTTC
CDR3: CASSQVLAGIQETQYF

D: -
V: TRBV4-1
J: TRBJ2-1
size: -
DNA: TGCGCCAGCAGCCAAGCCCCAGGCAATGAGCAGTTCTTC
CDR3: CASSQAPGNEQFF

D: -
V: TRBV27
J: TRBJ2-3
size: -
DNA: TGTGCCAGCAGTTCACCTCCTGCAGGGGATACGCAGTATTTT
CDR3: CASSSPPAGDTQYF

D: -
V: TRBV5-1
J: TRBJ1-3
size: -
DNA: TGCGCCAGCAGCTTGTCCTGGGGGGAAGCTGGAAACACCATATATTTT
CDR3: CASSLSWGEAGNTIYF

D: TRBD1
V: TRBV6-1
J: TRBJ2-7
size: -
DNA: TGTGCCAGCAGTGGCCCCACAGGGGCGGGTACCTGGGAGCAGTACTTC
CDR3: CASSGPTGAGTWEQYF

D: TRBD1
V: TRBV7-2
J: TRBJ1-3
size: once
DNA: TGTGCCAGCAGATATTCCGGGACAGACACCATATATTTT
CDR3: CASRYSGTDTIYF

D: TRBD1
V: TRBV11-2
J: TRBJ2-3
size: -
DNA: TGTGCCAGCAGCACCCGTCGACAGGGGAGTCCAGATACGCAGTATTTT
CDR3: CASSTRRQGSPDTQYF

D: TRBD1
V: TRBV6-5
J: TRBJ2-2
size: few
DNA: TGTGCCAGCAGCCGAGACAGGGGAGGTTCCGGGGAGCTGTTTTTT
CDR3: CASSRDRGGSGELFF

D: -
V: TRBV28
J: TRBJ1-1
size: -
DNA: TGTGCCAGCAGACCCAGGGGTGCGGCCACTGAAGCTTTCTTT
CDR3: CASRPRGAATEAFF

D: TRBD1
V: TRBV5-1
J: TRBJ2-3
size: -
DNA: TGCGCCAGCAGCTCCGGGACAGGACCCACAGATACGCAGTATTTT
CDR3: CASSSGTGPTDTQYF

D: -
V: TRBV5-1
J: TRBJ1-2
size: -
DNA: TGCGCCAGCAGCTTGGGAACAGGTGGCTATGGCTACACCTTC
CDR3: CASSLGTGGYGYTF

D: -
V: TRBV6-2/TRBV6-3
J: TRBJ2-6
size: -
DNA: TGTGCCAGCAGTTACTCGGCGGGGTTTGCCTCTGGGGCCAACGTCCTGACTTTC
CDR3: CASSYSAGFASGANVLTF

D: -
V: TRBV27
J: TRBJ2-7
size: -
DNA: TGTGCCAGCAGTTTATCCCCTGGACAGTACGAGCAGTACTTC
CDR3: CASSLSPGQYEQYF

D: -
V: TRBV9
J: TRBJ1-5
size: -
DNA: TGTGCCAGCAGCGTAGGGAAGGGGCCTAGCAATCAGCCCCAGCATTTT
CDR3: CASSVGKGPSNQPQHF

D: TRBD2
V: TRBV28
J: TRBJ2-5
size: -
DNA: TGTGCCAGCAGTAGGACTAGAGCACAAGAGACCCAGTACTTC
CDR3: CASSRTRAQETQYF

D: TRBD2
V: TRBV7-3
J: TRBJ2-7
size: once
DNA: TGTGCCAGCAGTCATCTTCGGGGACTAGCGGCCTACGAGCAGTACTTC
CDR3: CASSHLRGLAAYEQYF

D: -
V: TRBV20-1
J: TRBJ1-1
size: few
DNA: TGCAGTGCTAGAGGCAACGGTGAAGCTTTCTTT
CDR3: CSARGNGEAFF

D: -
V: TRBV19
J: TRBJ2-4
size: -
DNA: TGTGCCAGTAGTATGCCCCAGGGCTCCCCCATTCAGTACTTC
CDR3: CASSMPQGSPIQYF

D: -
V: TRBV19
J: TRBJ2-6
size: -
DNA: TGTGCCAGTAGTATCCCCGACAGGATCAAAGAGGGCTCTGGGGCCAACGTCCTGACTTTC
CDR3: CASSIPDRIKEGSGANVLTF

D: TRBD1
V: TRBV6-6
J: TRBJ1-6
size: -
DNA: TGTGCCAGCACCGAAAACAGGGGAAGCTATAATTCACCCCTCCACTTT
CDR3: CASTENRGSYNSPLHF

D: -
V: TRBV7-2
J: TRBJ1-1
size: -
DNA: TGTGCCAGCAGCCGGGACTCCTACACTGAAGCTTTCTTT
CDR3: CASSRDSYTEAFF

D: -
V: TRBV15
J: TRBJ2-7
size: -
DNA: TGTGCCACCAGCAGAGAGGCCAGCTCCTACGAGCAGTACTTC
CDR3: CATSREASSYEQYF

D: TRBD1
V: TRBV12-3/TRBV12-4
J: TRBJ1-1
size: -
DNA: TGTGCCAGCAGAAGACAGGGGGTGGTTGAAGCTTTCTTT
CDR3: CASRRQGVVEAFF

D: -
V: TRBV5-6
J: TRBJ2-1
size: once
DNA: TGTGCCAGCAGCTTGCCAGGGGGGAATGAGCAGTTCTTC
CDR3: CASSLPGGNEQFF

D: -
V: TRBV3-1/TRBV3-2
J: TRBJ1-1
size: -
DNA: TGTGCCAGCAGCCCCCGCCCGGGGGGCACTGAAGCTTTCTTT
CDR3: CASSPRPGGTEAFF

D: -
V: TRBV14
J: TRBJ2-4
size: -
DNA: TGTGCCAGCAGCCAAGCTAAGGACGGAGGGTACATTCAGTACTTC
CDR3: CASSQAKDGGYIQYF

D: TRBD2
V: TRBV6-1
J: TRBJ2-7
size: -
DNA: TGTGCCAGCAGTGAAGTAGCGGGAGTTAGCGAGCAGTACTTC
CDR3: CASSEVAGVSEQYF